Shown below are 14 T cell receptor beta chains from a single sample sequenced in a study of Graves' ophthalmopathy and Graves' hyperthyroidism. CDR3 regions of TCR beta were amplified from RNA transcripts. An initial RT-PCR round employing HTBI primers preceded a second-round multiplex PCR. TCRdb reanalysed the multiplex PCR reads using MiXCR and keeps one entry per CDR3 protein. The data show a few hundred thousand distinct CDR3 sequences, with roughly 17% seen just once and approximately 2.4% held by the top ten. The sample taken for sequencing was peripheral blood. The receptors originated from an adult woman with stable Graves' hyperthyroidism.

This clonotype was counted a few times. The chain has TRBV12-3 or TRBV12-4 and TRBJ2-2, with D perhaps matching TRBD1 (6 bases). This CDR3 spans 15 amino acids. Trimming took 3 bases from V and 4 from J, leaving 12 bases between them. CDR3 in DNA: TGTGCCAGCAGTTTGATGGTAGGGGGCACCGGGGAGCTGTTTTTT. Its protein product is CASSLMVGGTGELFF.

This clonotype was seen ten or more times. The genes are TRBV20-1 and TRBJ1-1; no firm D call. Germline V lookup: CDR1 DFQATT, CDR2 SNEGSKA (reference sequence). The CDR3 sequence is 14 residues long. The V end was cut by 0 bases, the J end by 0 bases, with 8 bases between. Here the CDR3 DNA reads TGCAGTGCTAGAGATCCGAGGATGAACACTGAAGCTTTCTTT. Its translation: CSARDPRMNTEAFF.

There are many counts of this clonotype. This chain uses TRBV7-2 with TRBJ2-7; 7 positions match TRBD1. The V gene end was trimmed by 7 bases and the J gene end by 2 bases; junction bases not matched to a gene: 5. Germline lookup yields CDR1 SGHTA and CDR2 FQGNSA. This CDR3 is built from 13 residues. CDR3 protein: CASTVQGAYEQYF. CDR3 DNA: TGTGCCAGCACGGTTCAGGGGGCCTACGAGCAGTACTTC.

There are many counts of this clonotype. The chain uses TRBV12-3 or TRBV12-4 and TRBJ2-7, with TRBD1 identical over 7 bases. Trimming removed 5 bases from V and 0 bases from J; junction bases left unmatched: 7. The CDR3 is made up of 15 amino acids. The CDR3 region has the DNA TGTGCCAGCAGTGACAGACAGGGACACTCCTACGAGCAGTACTTC. Translated, it gives CASSDRQGHSYEQYF.

Many counts were recorded for this clonotype. This CDR3 reads CASNYDPGELFF. The CDR3 DNA follows: TGTGCCAGCAATTACGATCCCGGGGAGCTGTTTTTT. The genes are TRBV2 and TRBJ2-2; D not certain. Germline V gives CDR1 SNHLY, CDR2 FYNNEI. The CDR3 runs 12 residues. V dropped 7 bases and J dropped 6 bases, with 9 bases sitting between them.

This clonotype has ten or more counts. This chain links TRBV28 with TRBJ2-5, with 9 positions matching TRBD1. This CDR3 spans 13 amino acids. V trimming: 5 bases; J trimming: 5 bases; junction bases outside the gene matches: 3. Per the germline V gene, CDR1 is MDHEN and CDR2 is SYDVKM. The CDR3 coding sequence is TGTGCCAGCAGTCCGACAGGGGGGGAGACCCAGTACTTC. As protein: CASSPTGGETQYF. Complete variable domain (other parts from reference TRBV28 and TRBJ2-5): DVKVTQSSRYLVKRTGEKVFLECVQDMDHENMFWYRQDPGLGLRLIYFSYDVKMKEKGDIPEGYSVSREKKERFSLILESASTNQTSMYLCASSPTGGETQYFGPGTRLLVL.

This clonotype was observed many times. V gene TRBV11-2 combines with J gene TRBJ2-4; D gene unclear. Trimming shortened V by 4 bases and J by 9 bases, and 28 bases separated the two germline ends. Germline CDR1 and CDR2: SGHAT and FQNNGV. The CDR3 consists of 18 residues. The CDR3 loop is CASSSAPTPTPETGIQYF. For the CDR3, the DNA is TGTGCCAGCAGCTCCGCCCCCACACCAACACCGGAGACGGGCATTCAGTACTTC.

This clonotype has ten or more counts. The chain couples TRBV6-1 to TRBJ2-3; TRBD2 matches 9 bases. The CDR3 is 17 amino acids. The junction had 9 bases not matched to a gene; V was cut back by 2 bases and J by 3 bases. CDR1 is MNHNS and CDR2 is SASEGT in the germline V gene. The CDR3 nucleotides read TGTGCCAGCAGTGAATTAGCTAGCGGGACATCGACAGATACGCAGTATTTT. Protein: CASSELASGTSTDTQYF.

This clonotype was detected ten times or more. The chain recombines TRBV5-1 with TRBJ1-1; D call uncertain. The CDR3 spans 15 residues. Germline V CDR1 and CDR2: SGHRS, YFSETQ. Trimming removed 4 bases from V and 5 bases from J, with 18 bases in between. CDR3 protein: CASSPESLVATEAFF. The DNA of the CDR3 is TGCGCCAGCAGCCCGGAATCTCTCGTAGCGACTGAAGCTTTCTTT.

This clonotype appeared once. The V and J genes are TRBV25-1 and TRBJ2-5; 12 bases fit TRBD2. The CDR3 contains 15 residues. Looked up from germline, CDR1 is MGHDK and CDR2 is SYGVNS. V lost 4 bases, J lost 7 bases, and 7 bases stayed unmatched. DNA of the CDR3: TGTGCCAGCAGTGGAGAGACTAGCGGGAGAGGGACCCAGTACTTC. Translated: CASSGETSGRGTQYF.

This clonotype was observed at least ten times. The chain couples TRBV28 to TRBJ2-7; D is uncertain. The CDR3 runs 12 residues. The V end was cut by 5 bases, the J end by 6 bases, with 11 bases between. Germline CDR1 is MDHEN and CDR2 is SYDVKM. The CDR3 DNA reads TGTGCCAGCAGTCCCCCCTCCGCCGAGCAGTACTTC. Its protein is CASSPPSAEQYF.

Many counts were recorded for this clonotype. This chain joins TRBV20-1 and TRBJ1-2; TRBD1 matches at 9 bases. This CDR3 is built from 14 residues. With V trimmed by 5 bases and J by 5 bases, 9 bases remained unmatched. Germline V CDR1 and CDR2: DFQATT, SNEGSKA (reference sequence). The CDR3 is CSAPRDREIYGYTF. The CDR3 DNA sequence: TGCAGTGCTCCCCGGGACAGGGAAATTTATGGCTACACCTTC.

Many counts were recorded for this clonotype. The chain links TRBV5-4 to TRBJ2-2; D uncertain. V lost 0 bases and J 4 bases, leaving 7 bases between the germline ends. The CDR3 is made up of 14 amino acids. Germline V CDR1 and CDR2: SGHNT, YYREEE (reference sequence). CDR3 nucleotide sequence: TGTGCCAGCAGCTTGGCCGGGTTCACCGGGGAGCTGTTTTTT. Protein sequence: CASSLAGFTGELFF.

This clonotype showed up many times. J is TRBJ1-1 and V is TRBV6-1; 7 bases agree with TRBD1. Germline values: CDR1 MNHNS, CDR2 SASEGT. V lost 1 base to trimming and J lost 8 bases; unmatched junction nucleotides: 16. The CDR3 spans 17 residues. This CDR3 reads CASSEGRGRGRSAEAFF. CDR3 in DNA: TGTGCCAGCAGTGAAGGAAGGGGCAGGGGGAGAAGCGCGGAAGCTTTCTTT.